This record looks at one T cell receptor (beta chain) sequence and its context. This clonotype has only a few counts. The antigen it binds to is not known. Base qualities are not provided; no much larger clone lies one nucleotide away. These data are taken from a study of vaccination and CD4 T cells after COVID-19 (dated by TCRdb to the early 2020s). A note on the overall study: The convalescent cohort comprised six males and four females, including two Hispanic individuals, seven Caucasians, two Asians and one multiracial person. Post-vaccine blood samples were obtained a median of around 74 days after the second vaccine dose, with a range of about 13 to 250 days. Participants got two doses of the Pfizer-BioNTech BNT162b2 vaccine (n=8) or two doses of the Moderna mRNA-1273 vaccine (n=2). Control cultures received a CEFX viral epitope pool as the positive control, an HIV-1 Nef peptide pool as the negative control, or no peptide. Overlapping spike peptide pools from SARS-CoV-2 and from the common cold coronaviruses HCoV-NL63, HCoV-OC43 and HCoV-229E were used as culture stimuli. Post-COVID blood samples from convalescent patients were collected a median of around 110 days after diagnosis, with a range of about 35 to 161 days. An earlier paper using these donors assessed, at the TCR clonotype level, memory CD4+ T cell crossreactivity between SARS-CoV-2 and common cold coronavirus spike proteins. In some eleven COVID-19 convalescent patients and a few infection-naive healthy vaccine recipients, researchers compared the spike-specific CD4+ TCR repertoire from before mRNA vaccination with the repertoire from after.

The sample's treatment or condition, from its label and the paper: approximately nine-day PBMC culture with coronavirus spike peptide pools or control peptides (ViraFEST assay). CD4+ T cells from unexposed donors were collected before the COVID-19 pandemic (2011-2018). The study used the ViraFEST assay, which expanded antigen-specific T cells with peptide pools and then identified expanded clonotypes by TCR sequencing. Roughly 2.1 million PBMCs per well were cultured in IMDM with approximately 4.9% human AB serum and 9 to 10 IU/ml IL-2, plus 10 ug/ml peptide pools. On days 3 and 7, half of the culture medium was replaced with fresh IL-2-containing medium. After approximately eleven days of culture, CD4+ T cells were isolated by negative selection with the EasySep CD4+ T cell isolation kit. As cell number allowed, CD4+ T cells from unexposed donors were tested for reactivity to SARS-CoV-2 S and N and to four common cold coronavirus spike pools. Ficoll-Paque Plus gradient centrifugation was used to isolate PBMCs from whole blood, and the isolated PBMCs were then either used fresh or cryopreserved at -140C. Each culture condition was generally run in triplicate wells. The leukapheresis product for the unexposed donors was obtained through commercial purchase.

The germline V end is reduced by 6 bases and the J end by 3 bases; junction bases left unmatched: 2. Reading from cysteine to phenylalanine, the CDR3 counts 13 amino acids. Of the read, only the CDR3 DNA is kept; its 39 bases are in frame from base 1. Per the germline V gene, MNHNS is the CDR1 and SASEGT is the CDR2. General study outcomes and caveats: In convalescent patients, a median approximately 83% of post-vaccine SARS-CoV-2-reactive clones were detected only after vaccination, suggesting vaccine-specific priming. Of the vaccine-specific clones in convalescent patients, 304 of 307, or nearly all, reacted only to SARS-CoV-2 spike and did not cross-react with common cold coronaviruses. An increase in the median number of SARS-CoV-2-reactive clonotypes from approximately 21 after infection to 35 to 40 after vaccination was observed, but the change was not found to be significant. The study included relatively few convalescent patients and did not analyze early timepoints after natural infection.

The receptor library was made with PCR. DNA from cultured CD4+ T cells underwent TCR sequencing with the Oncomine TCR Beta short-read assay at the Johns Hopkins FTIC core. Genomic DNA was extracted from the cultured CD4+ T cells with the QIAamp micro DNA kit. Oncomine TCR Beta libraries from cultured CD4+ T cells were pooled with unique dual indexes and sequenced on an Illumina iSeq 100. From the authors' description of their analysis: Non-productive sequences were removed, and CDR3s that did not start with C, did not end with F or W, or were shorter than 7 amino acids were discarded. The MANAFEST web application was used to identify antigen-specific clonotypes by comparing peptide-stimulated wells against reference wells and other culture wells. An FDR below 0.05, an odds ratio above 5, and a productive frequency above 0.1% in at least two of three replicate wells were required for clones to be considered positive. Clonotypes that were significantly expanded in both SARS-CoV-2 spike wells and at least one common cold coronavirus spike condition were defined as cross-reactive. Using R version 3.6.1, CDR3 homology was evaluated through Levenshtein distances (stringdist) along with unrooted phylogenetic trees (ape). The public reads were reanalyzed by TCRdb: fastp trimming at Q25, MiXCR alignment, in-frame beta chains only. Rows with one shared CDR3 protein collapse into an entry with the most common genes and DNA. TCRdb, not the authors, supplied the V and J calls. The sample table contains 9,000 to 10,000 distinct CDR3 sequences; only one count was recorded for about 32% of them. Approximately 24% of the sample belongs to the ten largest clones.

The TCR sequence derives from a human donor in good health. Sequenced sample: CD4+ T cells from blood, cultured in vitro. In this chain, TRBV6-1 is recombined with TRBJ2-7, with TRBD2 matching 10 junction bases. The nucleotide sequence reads TGTGCCAGCAGCCCTAGCGGGAGCTACGAGCAGTACTTC. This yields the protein CASSPSGSYEQYF.